These T cell receptor beta chains were read from a single sample in a study of T-cell reconstitution after alpha-beta-depleted transplantation in children. TCRdb analysed the PCR reads with MiXCR anew, one entry per CDR3 protein. The sample records 300,000 to 400,000 distinct CDR3 sequences, around 25% being singletons. Sequencing used PBMCs, mostly from graft donor cells, obtained 180 days after TCRalphabeta/CD19-depleted stem cell transplant. The receptors stem from a male patient between 5 and 17 years old who had a stem cell transplant for acute lymphoblastic leukemia, so the T cells may come from the graft donor. The CDR3 runs from the conserved cysteine through the conserved F or W. D genes are given only for firm matches. For some rows the clone size is stated as once, few or many, or as a class when expanded; others skip it.

v_gene	len	d_gene	j_gene	abundance	CDR3aa	CDR3nt
TRBV5-6	14	TRBD2	TRBJ2-7	few	CASSIGLAVDEQYF	TGTGCCAGCAGCATCGGACTAGCTGTTGACGAGCAGTACTTC
TRBV18	16	TRBD1	TRBJ2-1	.	CASSPPRQGAYNEQFF	TGTGCCAGCTCACCACCTAGACAGGGGGCGTACAATGAGCAGTTCTTC
TRBV5-1	15	TRBD2	TRBJ2-3	many	CASSAAAGGTDTQYF	TGCGCCAGCAGCGCCGCAGCGGGAGGGACAGATACGCAGTATTTT
TRBV7-9	15	TRBD2	TRBJ2-1	few	CASSLLAGVRGEQFF	TGTGCCAGCAGCTTACTAGCGGGAGTGAGAGGTGAGCAGTTCTTC
TRBV20-1	12	.	TRBJ1-2	few	CSARDQLYGYTF	TGCAGTGCTAGAGACCAACTTTATGGCTACACCTTC
TRBV3-1	14	.	TRBJ1-1	.	CASSPRLTVGEAFF	TGTGCCAGCAGCCCCCGCCTGACAGTAGGTGAAGCTTTCTTT
TRBV19	14	TRBD2	TRBJ2-7	.	CASSISGGIAEQYF	TGTGCCAGTAGTATATCGGGAGGGATCGCCGAGCAGTACTTC
TRBV3-1	18	.	TRBJ1-5	.	CASSQDVDGRISNQPQHF	TGTGCCAGCAGCCAAGATGTCGACGGACGGATTAGCAATCAGCCCCAGCATTTT
TRBV27	15	.	TRBJ2-7	.	CASSLFRTAFYEQYF	TGTGCCAGCAGTTTATTCCGGACAGCTTTCTACGAGCAGTACTTC
TRBV12-3/TRBV12-4	13	.	TRBJ2-7	few	CASSWTLSYEQYF	TGTGCCAGCAGTTGGACGCTGTCCTACGAGCAGTACTTC
TRBV4-1	17	.	TRBJ1-2	.	CASSQGQATGFVLGYTF	TGCGCCAGCAGCCAAGGACAGGCCACCGGATTTGTACTTGGCTACACCTTC
TRBV27	15	TRBD2	TRBJ2-3	few	CASSSFPTTSGSQYF	TGTGCCAGCAGTTCTTTCCCTACGACTAGCGGGAGTCAGTATTTT
TRBV24-1	18	.	TRBJ2-6	.	CATSDWAVFNSGANVLTF	TGTGCCACCAGTGATTGGGCAGTCTTCAACTCTGGGGCCAACGTCCTGACTTTC
TRBV5-1	12	.	TRBJ2-3	few	CASSRSGDTQYF	TGCGCCAGCAGTCGGTCCGGGGATACGCAGTATTTT
TRBV5-5	14	.	TRBJ2-7	many	CASSLAAGPYEQYF	TGTGCCAGCAGCTTGGCCGCGGGTCCCTACGAGCAGTACTTC
TRBV10-3	17	.	TRBJ2-7	.	CAISESTQAENSYEQYF	TGTGCCATCAGTGAGTCGACTCAGGCAGAAAACTCCTACGAGCAGTACTTC
TRBV12-3/TRBV12-4	12	.	TRBJ2-3	many	CASTFSADTQYF	TGTGCCAGCACTTTCAGCGCAGATACGCAGTATTTT
TRBV7-9	15	TRBD2	TRBJ2-3	.	CASGGGPSFTDTQYF	TGTGCCAGCGGCGGGGGGCCGTCCTTCACAGATACGCAGTATTTT
TRBV5-1	14	.	TRBJ2-7	.	CASSGGQPPGEQYF	TGCGCCAGCAGCGGGGGTCAGCCCCCCGGTGAGCAGTACTTC
TRBV6-5	11	.	TRBJ1-2	few	CASKGPNGYTF	TGTGCCAGCAAGGGTCCCAATGGCTACACCTTC
TRBV7-2	15	.	TRBJ1-3	few	CASSLARQRGNTIYF	TGTGCCAGCAGCTTAGCACGGCAGAGGGGGAACACCATATATTTT
TRBV20-1	14	TRBD1	TRBJ2-7	.	CSARGTGALYEQYF	TGCAGTGCTAGAGGGACAGGGGCCCTCTACGAGCAGTACTTC
TRBV15	16	TRBD2	TRBJ2-7	few	CATSPKVASGLYEQYF	TGTGCCACCAGCCCCAAGGTGGCTAGCGGCCTCTACGAGCAGTACTTC
TRBV10-1	13	.	TRBJ2-1	few	CASSSFGENEQFF	TGCGCCAGCAGCTCTTTCGGGGAAAATGAGCAGTTCTTC
TRBV4-2	15	TRBD2	TRBJ2-7	.	CASSGTSGRAYEQYF	TGTGCCAGCAGCGGGACTAGCGGGAGGGCCTACGAGCAGTACTTC
TRBV29-1	16	.	TRBJ2-4	few	CSVEGAGILTKNIQYF	TGCAGCGTTGAAGGAGCGGGCATCTTAACCAAAAACATTCAGTACTTC
TRBV6-1	15	TRBD1	TRBJ1-5	.	CASSGDRGSNQPQHF	TGTGCCAGCAGTGGTGACAGGGGGAGCAATCAGCCCCAGCATTTT
TRBV5-1	15	.	TRBJ2-3	.	CASNGRGSSTDTQYF	TGCGCCAGCAACGGTAGGGGTTCTAGCACAGATACGCAGTATTTT
TRBV20-1	12	.	TRBJ2-7	few	CSIDGRVYEQYF	TGCAGTATCGACGGCAGGGTTTACGAGCAGTACTTC
TRBV6-5	18	TRBD1	TRBJ2-1	few	CASSYETGGISSYNEQFF	TGTGCCAGCAGTTACGAGACAGGGGGGATAAGCTCCTACAATGAGCAGTTCTTC
TRBV29-1	12	.	TRBJ1-5	.	CSVAWGDQPQHF	TGCAGCGTCGCTTGGGGCGATCAGCCCCAGCATTTT
TRBV11-2	14	.	TRBJ2-7	.	CASSLVQLTASRYF	TGTGCCAGCAGCTTAGTCCAATTAACTGCCTCTCGGTACTTC
TRBV5-4	19	TRBD2	TRBJ2-7	few	CASSLATTSGSGPTYEQYF	TGTGCCAGCAGCTTGGCCACGACTAGCGGGAGTGGGCCTACCTACGAGCAGTACTTC
TRBV7-9	12	.	TRBJ2-3	few	CASSWGTDTQYF	TGTGCCAGCAGCTGGGGCACAGATACGCAGTATTTT
TRBV5-5	15	TRBD1	TRBJ1-5	.	CASSPGTGGSQPQHF	TGTGCCAGCAGCCCTGGGACAGGGGGCTCACAGCCCCAGCATTTT
TRBV7-3	14	.	TRBJ2-2	.	CASSLAGSIGELFF	TGTGCCAGCAGCTTAGCCGGATCGATCGGGGAGCTGTTTTTT
TRBV6-1	18	TRBD2	TRBJ2-2	.	CASSETATSGRSPGELFF	TGTGCCAGCAGTGAAACCGCAACTAGCGGGAGGAGTCCCGGGGAGCTGTTTTTT
TRBV5-1	15	.	TRBJ2-3	few	CATGPGQGWTDTQYF	TGCGCCACCGGCCCAGGGCAGGGTTGGACAGATACGCAGTATTTT
TRBV10-2	13	.	TRBJ2-1	.	CATDGLSYNEQFF	TGCGCCACCGACGGCCTATCGTACAATGAGCAGTTCTTC
TRBV7-6	15	.	TRBJ2-5	.	CASSPDTGPHETQYF	TGTGCCAGCAGCCCCGATACAGGGCCTCATGAGACCCAGTACTTC